Listed here is a single T cell receptor (beta chain). This clonotype has a handful of counts. The antigen it binds to is not known. Qualities for individual bases were not recorded, and no much larger clone is one base off. CDR1 is given as SEHNR and CDR2 as FQNEAQ, both from the germline V gene (reference sequence). The CDR3, cysteine through phenylalanine, is 12 amino acids long. Only the CDR3 DNA stays, 36 bases, in frame from base 1. For this chain, trimming is 8 bases at the V end and 6 bases at the J end, and the number of junction bases without a gene match is 4. The sample comes from a study of blood T cells in healthy people across ages (dated by TCRdb to between 2015 and 2016). General notes on the study: Template switching captured roughly one uniquely barcoded TCR beta cDNA molecule per two T cells in model experiments. To avoid experimental bias, donors of different ages were spread randomly across the sequencing lanes. The donors were split into four age groups: young (average around 15 years), middle-aged (roughly 39), aged (roughly 60) and long-lived (82). Using the same blood draw, the study looked at two additional independent replicas of 1 million unique cDNA reads for two donors, one aged 18 to 30 and the other aged 80 or older. Age-related changes in TCR beta repertoire diversity were measured in the study by deep sequencing normalized with unique cDNA molecular identifiers. Study-wide conclusions, independent of this receptor: Estimates of total diversity based on one million sequenced T cells were regarded as lower bounds and as underestimates. The long-lived group showed more naive CD4+ T cells, fewer expanded clones and increased TCR diversity than the aged group, suggesting age selection. Bulk unsorted PBMC profiling prevented conclusive comparison of naive and antigen-experienced compartments. Observed TCR beta diversity per million T cells fell roughly linearly with age, and a significant reduction was already apparent by age approximately 41. Because the CMV infection status of the donors was unknown, age-related changes in expanded clonotypes may potentially have been confounded. The percentage of naive T cells measured by flow cytometry correlated strongly with observed TCR beta diversity.

Receptors were amplified or captured by 5' RACE. The listed sequencing device is Illumina HiSeq 2500. A second PCR of about 6 to 11 cycles was performed with a sample-barcoded 5' primer and a J-beta primer mix. Each TCR beta cDNA molecule received a unique molecular identifier from a template-switch 5' adaptor carrying 12 random nucleotides. At least 3 million CDR3-containing paired-end reads were obtained from each sample. All of the RNA was converted into first-strand cDNA using the Mint cDNA synthesis kit, with a TRBC-specific oligonucleotide serving as the primer. Following uracil-DNA glycosylase treatment, all cDNA underwent a first 18-cycle PCR with the universal primers M1SS and BC2_uni_R. Turning to the authors' computational methods: Normalization of each sample was performed by random selection of 1 million high-quality reads, each carrying a distinct molecular identifier. Reads sharing molecular identifiers were discarded rather than binned into consensus sequences. MiTCR, with a Q25 quality threshold and the strictest error-elimination algorithm, was used for CDR3 identification, clonotype clustering and error correction. A nonparametric unseen species model using Euler transformation provided a lower-bound estimate of total TCR beta diversity. The public reads were run again by TCRdb, first through fastp at Q25 and then through MiXCR, and only productive beta chains were kept. CDR3 protein sequences are deduplicated, and each keeps its most common genes and DNA. TCRdb's processing, not the study's, gives the V and J calls here. Recorded for this sample are around 1.5 million distinct CDR3 sequences; approximately 60% of them occurred a single time. The ten top clones hold more than 6% of the sample.

The roughly 42 donors, aged roughly 6 to 90 years, were systemically healthy Caucasian individuals from Russia. Approximately 10 milliliters of peripheral blood were collected from each donor into EDTA-treated Vacutainer tubes. Ficoll-Paque density-gradient centrifugation was used to isolate PBMCs, with at least 7 million per sample. Total RNA, at least 5 micrograms per sample, was extracted from PBMCs with Trizol reagent. For every donor, an aliquot of PBMCs went through flow cytometry to measure the percentages of naive CD45RAhigh/CD27high T cells. The sequenced sample consisted of blood. The receptor was derived from a man between 18 and 35 years old in good health. The chain joins TRBV7-9 to TRBJ2-1; TRBD2 matches 7 bases in the middle. In nucleotides, the sequence is TGTGCCAGCGGTTGGGGGGGCAATGAGCAGTTCTTC. It is translated as CASGWGGNEQFF.